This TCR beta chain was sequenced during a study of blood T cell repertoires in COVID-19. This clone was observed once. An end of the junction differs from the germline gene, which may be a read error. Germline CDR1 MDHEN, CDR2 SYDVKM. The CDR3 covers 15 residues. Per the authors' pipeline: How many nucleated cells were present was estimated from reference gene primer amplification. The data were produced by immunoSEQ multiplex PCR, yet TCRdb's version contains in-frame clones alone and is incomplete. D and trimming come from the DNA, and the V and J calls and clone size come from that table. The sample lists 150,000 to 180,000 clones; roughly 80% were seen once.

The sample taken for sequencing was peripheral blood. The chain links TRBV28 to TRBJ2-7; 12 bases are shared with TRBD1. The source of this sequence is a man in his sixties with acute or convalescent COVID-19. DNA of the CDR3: TGTGCCAGCAGCTTAGCCGGGACAGGGGGCGACGAGCAGCACTTC. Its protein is CASSLAGTGGDEQHF.